This T cell receptor beta chain was documented in a study of cytomegalovirus exposure and HLA in healthy donors. Study-wide results and caveats: Researchers had no immune exposure information except CMV serostatus available. A later analysis reportedly identified an Asian-associated ancestry cluster as carrying fewer N-insertions than the 666-donor mean. Sequencing likely generated an artifact that appeared as a cluster of highly shared sequence variants.

On this clone: Its antigen is not known.

Germline values: CDR1 SGDLS, CDR2 YYNGEE. The CDR3 is 15 residues long. Unmatched junction bases numbered 8, after V lost 4 bases and J lost 5 bases. The PCR made use of 60 Vbeta and 13 Jbeta primers. Here immunoSEQ multiplex PCR was the method, and the copy in TCRdb shows in-frame clones only, minus some. The sample lists about 140,000 clones; 70% were seen once. The chain employs TRBV9 and TRBJ1-2; TRBD1 aligns across 10 bases. The sequenced sample was PBMCs. This receptor was obtained from a woman aged 30 to 39 in good health and CMV-seronegative. This CDR3 reads CASSTGDRGAYGYTF. CDR3 in DNA: TGTGCCAGCAGCACGGGGGACAGGGGAGCTTATGGCTACACCTTC.